This entry concerns a single T cell receptor beta chain. Its antigen is not known. Germline CDR1 SQVTM, CDR2 ANQGSEA. The CDR3 is 11 residues long. The entry originates in a study of shared clonotypes between healthy human individuals. The study, taken as a whole, reports: Sharing of clonotypes among donors was expected to vary with sequencing depth. Inspection by rarefaction showed sorted-subset sequencing to be incomplete despite large depth.

Clones were read by immunoSEQ multiplex PCR, and TCRdb kept only the in-frame ones, dropping some. The sample shows roughly 2.5 million clones, around 90% of them seen only once. The chain is built from TRBV29-1 and TRBJ1-3; D remains unclear. Sequenced sample: naive CD4+ T cells sorted from blood. The subset was: CD45RA+ positively selected. The clonotype was recovered from a man aged 18 to 30 in good health. The CDR3 loop reads CASILGNTIYF. CDR3 DNA: TGCGCCTCAATATTGGGGAACACCATATATTTT.